What follows are 7 T cell receptor beta chains derived from one specimen sequenced in a study of shared clonotypes between healthy human individuals. The table came from immunoSEQ multiplex PCR; TCRdb's copy has only in-frame clones and leaves some out. The table has 450,000 to 500,000 clones, about 84% seen once. The sample consisted of PBMCs. The receptors come from a woman between 40 and 55 years old in good health. Some clones in this sample may be carry-over from other donors' samples.

On this clone: A far larger clone is one nucleotide away, so this likely arose from a read error. Other DNA sequences in this specimen translate into the identical CDR3. The rearrangement joins TRBV7-8 to TRBJ1-5; the D gene is possibly TRBD1 (5 bases). This CDR3 spans 14 amino acids. Per germline, CDR1 SGHVS and CDR2 FQNEAQ. The chain's CDR3 is CASSGRGVRQPQHF. CDR3 DNA sequence: TGTGCTAGCAGCGGGAGAGGGGTTCGTCAGCCCCAGCATTTT. Full variable domain (remainder filled in from reference TRBV7-8 and TRBJ1-5): GAGVSQSPRYKVAKRGQDVALRCDPISGHVSLFWYQQALGQGPEFLTYFQNEAQLDKSGLPSDRFFAERPEGSVSTLKIQRTQQEDSAVYLCASSGRGVRQPQHFGDGTRLSIL.

Concerning this clone itself: A far larger clone is only one base removed, so a read error is likely. J is TRBJ2-5 and V is TRBV7-2, with D unresolved. The CDR3 sequence is 12 residues long. Germline V gene lookup returns CDR1 SGHTA and CDR2 FQGNSA. The CDR3 coding sequence is TGTGTCAGCAGCTTAGTTTCAACAGCCACGTACTTC. This sequence encodes CVSSLVSTATYF. Looking up the rest from reference TRBV7-2 and TRBJ2-5 gives the full variable domain: GAGVSQSPSNKVTEKGKDVELRCDPISGHTALYWYRQSLGQGLEFLIYFQGNSAPDKSGLPSDRFSAERTGGSVSTLTIQRTQQEDSAVYLCVSSLVSTATYFGPGTRLLVL.

A single count supports this clone. One base separates it from a far larger clone, so it is likely a read error. This chain joins TRBV5-1 and TRBJ1-1; D is ambiguous. The CDR3 extends over 15 amino acids. V lost 4 bases, J lost 3 bases, and 16 bases lay in between. Germline CDR1 and CDR2: SGHRS and YFSETQ. CDR3 nucleotides: TGCGCCAGCAGCCTCCTCGGGAATTGGGACACTGAAGCTTTCTTT. This gives the protein CASSLLGNWDTEAFF.

The V call is TRBV4-1, the J call TRBJ2-5; D is unresolved. The length of the CDR3 is 15 residues. Germline lookup yields CDR1 MGHRA and CDR2 YSYEKL. Trimming stripped 4 bases from V and 1 base from J, with 13 bases between. In DNA form, the CDR3 reads TGCGCCAGCAGCCCCCTTCCCTCATTCCAAGAGACCCAGTACTTC. It codes for CASSPLPSFQETQYF.

The chain joins TRBV6-5 to TRBJ2-2, with D perhaps matching TRBD1 or TRBD2 (5 bases each). The CDR3 extends over 15 amino acids. Germline V lookup: CDR1 MNHEY, CDR2 SVGAGI. The V and J ends lost 2 bases and 3 bases respectively, with 10 bases between them. CDR3 nucleotides: TGTGCCAGCAGTTACCGGGACGGCTACACCGGGGAGCTGTTTTTT. Translating gives CASSYRDGYTGELFF.

This clone was counted between two and nine times. The CDR3 reads CASSLRVAQEGYEQYF. The CDR3 nucleotides read TGTGCCAGCAGCTTGAGAGTAGCACAAGAAGGCTACGAGCAGTACTTC. The chain couples TRBV7-2 to TRBJ2-7; D not resolved. The germline V gene has CDR1 SGHTA and CDR2 FQGNSA. V was cut by 3 bases and J by 3 bases, with 18 bases left in between. The CDR3 is 16 residues long.

The genes are TRBV27 and TRBJ2-2; 9 bases fit TRBD1. Unmatched junction bases numbered 12, after V lost 8 bases and J lost 2 bases. Germline CDR1 MNHEY, CDR2 SMNVEV (reference sequence). This CDR3 has 17 residues. The DNA of the CDR3 is TGTGCCAGCTCCCGGGACAGGGCTCGATTTAACACCGGGGAGCTGTTTTTT. Translation: CASSRDRARFNTGELFF.